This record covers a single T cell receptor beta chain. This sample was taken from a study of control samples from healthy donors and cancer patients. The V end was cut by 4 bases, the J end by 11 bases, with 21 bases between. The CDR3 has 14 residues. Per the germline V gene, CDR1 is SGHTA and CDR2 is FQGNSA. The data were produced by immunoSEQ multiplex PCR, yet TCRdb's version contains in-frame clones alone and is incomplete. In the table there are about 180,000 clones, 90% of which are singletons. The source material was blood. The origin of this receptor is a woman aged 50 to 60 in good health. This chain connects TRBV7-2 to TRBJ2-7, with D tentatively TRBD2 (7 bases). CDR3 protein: CASSSALGGGRKYF. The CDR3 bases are TGTGCCAGCAGCTCTGCGCTGGGGGGGGGCAGAAAGTACTTC.